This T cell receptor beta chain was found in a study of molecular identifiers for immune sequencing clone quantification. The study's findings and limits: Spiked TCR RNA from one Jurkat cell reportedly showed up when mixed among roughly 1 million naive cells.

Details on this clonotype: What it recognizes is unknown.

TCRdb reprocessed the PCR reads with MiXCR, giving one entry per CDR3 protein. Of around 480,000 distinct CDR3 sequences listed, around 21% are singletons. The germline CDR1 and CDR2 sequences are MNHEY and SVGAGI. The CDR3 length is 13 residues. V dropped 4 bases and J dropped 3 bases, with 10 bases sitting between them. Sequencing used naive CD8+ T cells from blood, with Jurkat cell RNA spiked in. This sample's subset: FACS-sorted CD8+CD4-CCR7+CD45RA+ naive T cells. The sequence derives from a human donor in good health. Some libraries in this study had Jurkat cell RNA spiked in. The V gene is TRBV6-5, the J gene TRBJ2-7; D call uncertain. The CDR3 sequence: CASSSRVDYEQYF. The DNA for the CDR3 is TGTGCCAGCAGTTCAAGGGTTGACTACGAGCAGTACTTC.